This TCR beta chain was documented in a study of early T cells in non-severe SARS-CoV-2 infection. Across the study: Sequenced material consisted of bulk RNA (from unsorted whole blood), and chains were unpaired.

The TCR library protocol was used to attach unique molecular identifiers. These identifiers were attached to individual cDNA molecules. Via MiXCR, TCRdb re-called the 5' RACE reads, giving one row per CDR3 protein. The sample includes approximately 97,000 distinct CDR3 sequences, approximately 14% of them seen just once. This clonotype was seen at least ten times. The length of the CDR3 is 14 residues. After removal of 4 bases from V and 4 bases from J, the junction contained 5 bases not matched to a gene. This chain connects TRBV12-3 or TRBV12-4 to TRBJ1-2; 8 bases are shared with TRBD1. The TCR was taken from an adult who was a healthcare worker with PCR-confirmed SARS-CoV-2 infection or an uninfected control (not recorded which). Sequenced material: whole blood. For the CDR3, the DNA is TGTGCCAGCAGTTCCTACAGGGGGATCTATGGCTACACCTTC. It translates to CASSSYRGIYGYTF.